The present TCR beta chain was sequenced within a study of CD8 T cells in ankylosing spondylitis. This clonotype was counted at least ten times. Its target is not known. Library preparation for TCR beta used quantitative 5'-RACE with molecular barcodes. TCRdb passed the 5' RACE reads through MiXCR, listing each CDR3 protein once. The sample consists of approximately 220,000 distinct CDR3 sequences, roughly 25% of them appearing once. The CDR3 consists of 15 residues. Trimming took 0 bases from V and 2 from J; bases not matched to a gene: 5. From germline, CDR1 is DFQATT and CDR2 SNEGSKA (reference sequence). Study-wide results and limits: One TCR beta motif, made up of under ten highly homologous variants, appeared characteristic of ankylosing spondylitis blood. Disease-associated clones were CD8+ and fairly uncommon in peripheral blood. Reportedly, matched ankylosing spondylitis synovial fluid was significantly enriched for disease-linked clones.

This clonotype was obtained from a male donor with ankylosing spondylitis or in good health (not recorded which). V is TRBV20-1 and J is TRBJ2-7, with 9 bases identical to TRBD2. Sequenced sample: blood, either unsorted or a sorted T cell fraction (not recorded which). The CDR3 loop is CSAREGSGSTYEQYF. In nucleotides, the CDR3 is TGCAGTGCTAGAGAGGGTAGCGGGAGCACCTACGAGCAGTACTTC.